A selection of T cell receptor beta chains follows, all from one sample in a study of graft-versus-host responses after intestinal transplantation. Antigen specificity for these receptors is unknown. Here immunoSEQ multiplex PCR was the method, and the copy in TCRdb shows in-frame clones only, minus some. The data show roughly 120,000 clones, more than 80% seen once. The input for sequencing was unstimulated CD4+ T cells sorted from spleen or lymph node cells, taken before transplant. These receptor sequences come from a human donor who was the organ donor for an intestinal transplant. The CDR3 runs from the conserved cysteine through the conserved F or W.

V gene	J gene	CDR3 protein
TRBV7-9	TRBJ1-1	CASSLEQEAFF
TRBV7-2	TRBJ1-5	CASSSRGTGKGQPQHF
TRBV6-1	TRBJ2-4	CASMRGAKNIQYF
TRBV7-8	TRBJ1-3	CASSLDGVMGNTIYF
TRBV6-1	TRBJ1-1	CASSEGRDGEAFF
TRBV2	TRBJ2-7	CASSGAVFYEQYF
TRBV5-1	TRBJ2-7	CASSVRQGQGYEQYF
TRBV7-2	TRBJ2-3	CASRPKREGPDTQYF
TRBV5-1	TRBJ2-5	CASSPGVPGGETQYF
TRBV5-1	TRBJ2-3	CASSLATGSTDTQYF
TRBV6-6	TRBJ1-5	CASRTQGRDQPQHF
TRBV6-6	TRBJ2-7	CASSLDSYEQYF
TRBV2	TRBJ2-7	CASRGDRVGYEQYF
TRBV7-8	TRBJ2-1	CASRARFWGTHNEQFF
TRBV19	TRBJ1-1	CASSMEGTEAFF
TRBV7-9	TRBJ2-7	CASSLVSGSNEQYF
TRBV6-6	TRBJ2-7	CASTQGYYEQYF
TRBV4-1	TRBJ2-3	CASSQAAPPFGHHTDTQYF
TRBV19	TRBJ2-5	CASSDLGQEETQYF
TRBV5-8	TRBJ1-5	CASSLAAADNQPQHF
TRBV7-9	TRBJ1-1	CASSFPDSRGEAFF
TRBV13	TRBJ1-2	CASSLHYGYTF
TRBV2	TRBJ2-5	CASSEWRSGGETQYF
TRBV30	TRBJ2-3	CAWSVRRTSGIADTQYF
TRBV9	TRBJ1-3	CASSVAQGPYSGNTIYF
TRBV6-1	TRBJ2-1	CASSEGEQFF
TRBV19	TRBJ2-4	CASSGGLVGYAKNIQYF
TRBV7-2	TRBJ2-5	CASSPRAGGQETQYF